The sequence of this TCR beta chain was determined in a study of cytomegalovirus exposure and HLA in healthy donors. Points from the study as a whole: In a later analysis, specific HLA alleles were associated with some 16,000 TCR beta sequences at a 0.05 false discovery rate. Most TCRs appeared rarely, but some public TCRs recurred in many donors.

The CDR3 runs to 17 residues. J lost 3 bases, V lost 0 bases, and 9 bases had no gene match. Germline loops: CDR1 SGHRS, CDR2 YFSETQ. Both 60 Vbeta primers and 13 Jbeta primers went into the PCR. The method was immunoSEQ multiplex PCR; TCRdb's version includes in-frame clones alone and lacks a portion of them. The table lists approximately 88,000 clones, 80% of them singletons. This clone appeared a few times. What it recognizes is unknown. This receptor was obtained from a man aged 18 to 30 in good health and CMV-seronegative. Sequences were obtained from PBMCs. The genes are TRBV5-1 and TRBJ2-3; 8 bases match TRBD2. CDR3 bases: TGCGCCAGCAGCTTGGGGTTCGGGGGGGCCGGTACAGATACGCAGTATTTT. Translating gives CASSLGFGGAGTDTQYF.